The source of this TCR beta chain is a study of CD8+CD57+ T cells in acquired aplastic anemia. Background on the study: Average DNA yield from sorted CD4+ and CD8+ cells was about 3 ug. Findings and caveats of the study: Patients and healthy controls showed no significant CD8+ Simpson's diversity difference. The same twenty-nine CD8+ CDR3 sequences occurred in patients and in controls.

The sample holds one count of this clonotype. Its antigen remains unidentified. The V end was cut by 0 bases, the J end by 7 bases, with 9 bases between. The CDR3 covers 13 residues. CDR1 is ENHRY and CDR2 is SYGVKD in the germline V gene. Genomic DNA constituted the template upon which TCR beta VDJ and CDR3 profiling was performed. Using its own MiXCR run on the reads, TCRdb lists one record per CDR3 protein. The table lists roughly 200,000 distinct CDR3 sequences, around 60% of them singletons. Specimen: sorted CD4+, CD8+, or CD8+CD57+ T cells (not recorded which) from PBMCs. This sequence originates from a human donor in good health. The chain carries TRBV10-3 and TRBJ1-2, with D maybe TRBD1 (6 bases). The DNA for the CDR3 is TGTGCCATCAGTGAGTCAGGGGGGCGTGGCTACACCTTC. Its translation is CAISESGGRGYTF.